The clone carrying this TCR beta chain was found a few times. Sorting isolated naive CD8 T cells as CD8+CD4-CCR7+CD45RA+ events. The data stem from a study of molecular identifiers for immune sequencing clone quantification. CDR1 is LNHNV and CDR2 is YYDKDF in the germline V gene (reference sequence). This CDR3 comprises 16 residues. J gave up 2 bases and V 0 bases, and 5 bases lay outside the gene matches. TCRdb re-analysed the PCR reads in MiXCR, keeping a single row per CDR3 protein. The sample consists of some 680,000 distinct CDR3 sequences, about 25% of them appearing once. This rearrangement joins TRBV15 to TRBJ2-7, with 9 bases identical to TRBD1. The specimen sequenced was naive CD8+ T cells from blood, with Jurkat cell RNA spiked in. The subset denotes: FACS-sorted CD8+CD4-CCR7+CD45RA+ naive T cells. The clonotype was recovered from a human donor in good health. Some libraries in this study had Jurkat cell RNA spiked in. CDR3 region: CATSRDLGTGTYEQYF. The CDR3 nucleotides read TGTGCCACCAGCAGAGATTTGGGGACAGGGACCTACGAGCAGTACTTC. Supplemented by reference TRBV15 and TRBJ2-7, the full variable domain reads DAMVIQNPRYQVTQFGKPVTLSCSQTLNHNVMYWYQQKSSQAPKLLFHYYDKDFNNEADTPDNFQSRRPNTSFCFLDIRSPGLGDTAMYLCATSRDLGTGTYEQYFGPGTRLTVT.